The 6 T cell receptor beta chains listed next were all sequenced from one sample in a study of read filtering for tumor transcriptome and immune sequencing (dated by TCRdb to the early 2020s). This sample was sequenced with an Illumina HiSeq 4000. TCR libraries were built from 400 ng RNA with the Immunoverse kit, using molecular barcoded adaptors covering alpha/delta and beta/gamma chains. TCRdb passed the public sequencing reads through fastp at Q25 and MiXCR, retaining productive beta sequences. One record per CDR3 amino acid sequence lists the most common genes and DNA. This sample lists 30,000 to 45,000 distinct CDR3 sequences; roughly 13% were detected once. Together, the top ten hold more than 35% of the sample. Sequenced sample: a population of CD138-negative cells sorted from bone marrow. Per the publication, the cell subset or site label means: bone marrow mononuclear cells depleted of CD138+ plasma/myeloma cells by negative magnetic selection. The receptor set was obtained from a donor aged 40 or older with multiple myeloma.

The count of this clonotype is one. This sequence may be a read error, since a much larger clone differs from it by one base. The chain recombines TRBV19 with TRBJ2-1; D not certain. Germline V gene sequence: CDR1 LNHDA, CDR2 SQIVND (reference sequence). Deletions cut 5 bases from V and 9 bases from J, with 14 bases between. The CDR3 consists of 13 residues. In DNA form, the CDR3 reads TGTGCCAGTAGTGGCACGACTCCTCTTGAGCAGTTCTTC. The encoded protein is CASSGTTPLEQFF.

This clonotype was seen only once. This rearrangement joins TRBV5-1 to TRBJ2-1; 10 nucleotides match TRBD1. This CDR3 has 15 amino acids. Germline CDR1 SGHRS, CDR2 YFSETQ. Trimming removed 2 bases from V and 6 bases from J; junction bases left unmatched: 5. DNA for the CDR3: TGCGCCAGCAGCTTCTCAGGACAGGGGGTCAATGAGCAGTTCTTC. It specifies CASSFSGQGVNEQFF. The full variable domain, completed using reference TRBV5-1 and TRBJ2-1, is KAGVTQTPRYLIKTRGQQVTLSCSPISGHRSVSWYQQTPGQGLQFLFEYFSETQRNKGNFPGRFSGRQFSNSRSEMNVSTLELGDSALYLCASSFSGQGVNEQFFGPGTRLTVL.

In this sample, this clonotype turned up many times. CDR3 region: CSARDLTAKNTEAFF. CDR3 DNA: TGCAGTGCTAGAGATCTTACAGCGAAGAACACTGAAGCTTTCTTT. The chain combines TRBV20-1 with TRBJ1-1; D gene ambiguous. Germline loops: CDR1 DFQATT, CDR2 SNEGSKA (reference sequence). V lost 0 bases, J lost 1 base, and 12 bases lay in between. CDR3 size: 15 residues.

This clonotype showed up many times. V gene TRBV18 combines with J gene TRBJ2-7; D unclear. Germline V gene data show CDR1 as KGHSH and CDR2 as LQKENI. V lost 1 base to trimming and J lost 0 bases, with 4 bases between them. This CDR3 spans 13 amino acids. CDR3 coding DNA: TGTGCCAGCTCACCACTGAGCTCCTACGAGCAGTACTTC. Its translation: CASSPLSSYEQYF.

At least ten counts were recorded for this clonotype. The J gene is TRBJ2-5, the V gene TRBV30, with D perhaps matching TRBD1 or TRBD2 (5 bases each). V lost 2 bases, J lost 0 bases, and 19 bases lay in between. The germline CDR1 and CDR2 sequences are GTSNPN and SVGIG (reference sequence). CDR3 length: 17 amino acids. The CDR3 bases are TGTGCCTGGAGTCCTCAACGAGGGGAAGCGTACCAAGAGACCCAGTACTTC. Translated, it gives CAWSPQRGEAYQETQYF.

This clonotype was recorded at least ten times. The V call is TRBV10-2, the J call TRBJ1-1, with D unclear. Germline assignment: CDR1 WSHSY and CDR2 SAAADI. V was shortened by 4 bases and J by 5 bases, with 11 bases between the two germline ends. The CDR3 is made up of 13 amino acids. Written as DNA, the CDR3 is TGCGCCAGCAGTGCCGCGGGATATACTGAAGCTTTCTTT. Translating gives CASSAAGYTEAFF.